One and the same sample provided the 24 T cell receptor beta chains below, sequenced in a study of blood T cells in healthy people across ages. A second PCR, run for about 6 to 11 cycles, used a sample-barcoded 5' primer plus a J-beta primer mix. MiXCR was run by TCRdb on the 5' RACE reads, yielding one entry per CDR3 protein. The sample lists 1,800,000 or so distinct CDR3 sequences; approximately 40% were seen once. Sequenced: blood. These receptor sequences come from a human donor in good health.

This clonotype was seen only a few times. The chain joins TRBV20-1 to TRBJ1-6; 8 nucleotides match TRBD1. The CDR3 is 12 amino acids. The trim removed 6 bases at V and 14 bases at J, leaving 9 bases unmatched. Looked up from germline, CDR1 is DFQATT and CDR2 is SNEGSKA (reference sequence). The DNA for the CDR3 is TGCAGTGCCAACAGGGGGACGGGATCCCTCCACTTT. Translated: CSANRGTGSLHF.

This sequence joins TRBV30 and TRBJ1-1, with 8 bases aligning to TRBD1. From germline, CDR1 is GTSNPN and CDR2 SVGIG (reference sequence). V shed 2 bases and J 3 bases; nucleotides not matched to a gene: 5. The CDR3 is made up of 14 amino acids. The CDR3 loop reads CAWSQTTGDTEAFF. CDR3 sequence (DNA): TGTGCCTGGAGTCAAACGACAGGGGACACTGAAGCTTTCTTT. The full variable domain, in which reference TRBV30 and TRBJ1-1 provide the parts outside the CDR3, is SQTIHQWPATLVQPVGSPLSLECTVEGTSNPNLYWYRQAAGRGLQLLFYSVGIGQISSEVPQNLSASRPQDRQFILSSKKLLLSDSGFYLCAWSQTTGDTEAFFGQGTRLTVV.

This clonotype was recorded many times. The chain has TRBV4-3 and TRBJ2-7; 8 bases map to TRBD2. Germline values: CDR1 LGHNA, CDR2 YSLEER. CDR3 length: 17 residues. The J segment lost 0 bases and the V segment lost 0 bases, leaving 7 bases of the junction unmatched. In DNA, the CDR3 is TGCGCCAGCAGCCAAGATGGGCCTAGCGGGTTCTCCTACGAGCAGTACTTC. Translated: CASSQDGPSGFSYEQYF.

CDR3: CATTKRVNTEAFF. CDR3 in DNA: TGTGCCACCACGAAGAGGGTAAACACTGAAGCTTTCTTT. The rearrangement links TRBV15 to TRBJ1-1; D ambiguous. V shed 7 bases and J shed 2 bases, with 11 bases lying between them. CDR3 size: 13 residues. Germline-derived CDR1 and CDR2 are LNHNV and YYDKDF (reference sequence).

Only a few counts were recorded for this clonotype. The chain links TRBV20-1 to TRBJ2-1; 10 bases match TRBD2. Germline-derived CDR1 and CDR2 are DFQATT and SNEGSKA (reference sequence). The V gene end was trimmed by 1 base and the J gene end by 3 bases; junction bases not matched to a gene: 6. This CDR3 has 16 residues. Written as DNA, the CDR3 is TGCAGTGCTAGAGTTGAGCGGGGGGGACGCTACAATGAGCAGTTCTTC. Translating gives CSARVERGGRYNEQFF.

The V call is TRBV7-8, the J call TRBJ1-1; TRBD1 is a possible D gene (5 bases). The V gene's germline CDR1 is SGHVS and CDR2 FQNEAQ. Trimming shortened V by 1 base and J by 7 bases, and 19 bases separated the two germline ends. This CDR3 region has 16 residues. The CDR3 region is CASSLGLGQGGSEAFF. The CDR3 nucleotides are TGTGCCAGCAGCTTAGGGCTGGGGCAGGGAGGGAGTGAAGCTTTCTTT.

This clonotype was counted only a few times. The rearrangement links TRBV20-1 to TRBJ2-4; 8 nucleotides agree with TRBD2. The V gene end was trimmed by 7 bases and the J gene end by 13 bases; junction bases not matched to a gene: 15. The CDR3 spans 13 residues. Per germline, CDR1 DFQATT and CDR2 SNEGSKA (reference sequence). The chain's CDR3 is CSVCGAGETEQYF. As DNA, the CDR3 is TGCAGTGTTTGTGGAGCGGGGGAAACAGAGCAGTACTTC.

The chain joins TRBV7-9 to TRBJ1-1; no definite D call. Deletions cut 5 bases from V and 8 bases from J, with 9 bases between. The CDR3 length is 11 residues. CDR1 and CDR2 from the germline V gene are SEHNR and FQNEAQ (reference sequence). DNA of the CDR3: TGTGCCAGCAGCCCTCGAATCGAAGCTTTCTTT. The encoded protein is CASSPRIEAFF.

This clonotype was counted between two and nine times. The rearrangement links TRBV5-1 to TRBJ2-7, with 9 bases matching TRBD1. The V segment lost 4 bases and the J segment 3 bases; nucleotides outside the gene matches: 14. Germline V gene data show CDR1 as SGHRS and CDR2 as YFSETQ. The CDR3 totals 17 residues. CDR3 DNA sequence: TGCGCCAGCAGCGACCGGGACAGGGCATCTTCACACTACGAGCAGTACTTC. Translating gives CASSDRDRASSHYEQYF.

The chain carries TRBV4-3 and TRBJ2-2; the match to TRBD2 covers 7 bases. This CDR3 is 15 amino acids long. In germline, CDR1 is LGHNA, CDR2 YSLEER. After removal of 1 base from V and 5 bases from J, the junction contained 4 bases not matched to a gene. The CDR3 reads CASSQVSGVTGELFF. The CDR3 DNA sequence: TGCGCCAGCAGCCAAGTGAGCGGGGTGACCGGGGAGCTGTTTTTT.

The rearrangement joins TRBV2 to TRBJ2-5; 7 bases agree with TRBD1. CDR1 SNHLY and CDR2 FYNNEI come from the germline V gene. The junction had 2 bases not matched to a gene; V was cut back by 6 bases and J by 4 bases. CDR3 length equals 12 residues. CDR3 DNA: TGTGCCAGCAGGGGACAGCGAGAGACCCAGTACTTC. This sequence encodes CASRGQRETQYF. The full variable domain, completed using reference TRBV2 and TRBJ2-5, is EPEVTQTPSHQVTQMGQEVILRCVPISNHLYFYWYRQILGQKVEFLVSFYNNEISEKSEIFDDQFSVERPDGSNFTLKIRSTKLEDSAMYFCASRGQRETQYFGPGTRLLVL.

V usage is TRBV5-1 and J usage is TRBJ1-2; TRBD1 agrees at 8 bases. Germline assignment: CDR1 SGHRS and CDR2 YFSETQ. The CDR3 loop spans 14 amino acids. V dropped 4 bases and J dropped 5; count of bases not matched to a gene: 7. For the CDR3, the DNA is TGCGCCAGCAGCATGCGGACAGGGACATATGGCTACACCTTC. As protein: CASSMRTGTYGYTF. Full variable domain (remainder filled in from reference TRBV5-1 and TRBJ1-2): KAGVTQTPRYLIKTRGQQVTLSCSPISGHRSVSWYQQTPGQGLQFLFEYFSETQRNKGNFPGRFSGRQFSNSRSEMNVSTLELGDSALYLCASSMRTGTYGYTFGSGTRLTVV.

The chain combines TRBV6-4 with TRBJ2-4, with TRBD1 matching over 11 bases. The DNA end is a closer match to TRBJ2-5, so the J assignment may be wrong. The germline V gene encodes CDR1 MRHNA and CDR2 SNTAGT. The CDR3 has 16 amino acids. The CDR3 DNA reads TGTGCCAGCAGGGAGTCCGGGACAGGGGGCCAAGAGACCCAGTACTTC. It is translated as CASRESGTGGQETQYF.

The chain has TRBV28 and TRBJ1-5, with 10 bases that match TRBD1. CDR3 length: 16 amino acids. Germline CDR1 is MDHEN and CDR2 is SYDVKM. V lost 4 bases and J lost 3; bases outside the gene matches: 6. CDR3 sequence: CASSSTGGLANQPQHF. The DNA for the CDR3 is TGTGCCAGCAGTTCGACAGGGGGCCTTGCCAATCAGCCCCAGCATTTT.

This clonotype occurred a few times. The CDR3 here is CASSLGFFYEQYF. DNA for the CDR3: TGTGCCAGCAGCTTAGGATTTTTCTACGAGCAGTACTTC. This sequence joins TRBV7-2 and TRBJ2-7, with no clear D. Germline CDR1 and CDR2: SGHTA and FQGNSA. V was trimmed by 1 base and J by 3 bases, leaving 7 bases between them. CDR3 length: 13 amino acids.

The chain combines TRBV19 with TRBJ1-1, with D possibly being TRBD1 (5 bases). Trimming left V 3 bases short and J 1 base short, with 18 bases between. CDR3 length: 17 residues. CDR1 is LNHDA, CDR2 SQIVND, per germline (reference sequence). The CDR3 sequence is CASSIRAPGGENTEAFF. DNA of the CDR3: TGTGCCAGTAGTATCCGAGCACCCGGGGGAGAGAACACTGAAGCTTTCTTT.

A few counts support this clonotype. The chain is built from TRBV11-2 and TRBJ2-5; D remains unclear. V lost 3 bases to trimming and J lost 5 bases, with 10 bases between them. The germline V gene has CDR1 SGHAT and CDR2 FQNNGV. The CDR3 is 13 amino acids. CDR3 sequence (DNA): TGTGCCAGCAGCTTCATCGCCGGTGAGACCCAGTACTTC. It yields the protein CASSFIAGETQYF.

The rearrangement joins TRBV29-1 to TRBJ1-1, with TRBD1 identical over 8 bases. Germline loops: CDR1 SQVTM, CDR2 ANQGSEA. This CDR3 comprises 14 residues. V was pared by 6 bases and J by 5 bases, with 11 bases of the junction left unmatched. CDR3 DNA: TGCAGCGTCAAAGGGAGACAGGGGTTGACTGAAGCTTTCTTT. Translated: CSVKGRQGLTEAFF.

V usage is TRBV20-1 and J usage is TRBJ2-7; 7 bases are shared with TRBD1. Germline V lookup: CDR1 DFQATT, CDR2 SNEGSKA (reference sequence). The CDR3 length is 14 residues. Germline trimming cut 4 bases from V and 2 bases from J; bases unmatched to any gene: 8. The DNA of the CDR3 is TGCAGTGCTATGGGGACAGAGACACCCTACGAGCAGTACTTC. This sequence encodes CSAMGTETPYEQYF.

This clonotype showed up just a few times. The chain links TRBV7-6 to TRBJ2-7, with D possibly TRBD2 on 5 matching bases. Trimming took off 4 bases at V and 5 bases at J, with 15 bases between the two ends. Germline CDR1 reads SGHVS; CDR2 reads FNYEAQ. The CDR3 is made up of 14 amino acids. CDR3 coding DNA: TGTGCCAGCAGCTACTTTTCTAGAGGGAACGAGCAGTACTTC. Protein: CASSYFSRGNEQYF. Full variable domain (remainder filled in from reference TRBV7-6 and TRBJ2-7): GAGVSQSPRYKVTKRGQDVALRCDPISGHVSLYWYRQALGQGPEFLTYFNYEAQQDKSGLPNDRFSAERPEGSISTLTIQRTEQRDSAMYRCASSYFSRGNEQYFGPGTRLTVT.

The chain links TRBV6-5 to TRBJ1-4, with unresolved D. Trimming shortened V by 2 bases and J by 8 bases, and 12 bases separated the two germline ends. From germline, CDR1 is MNHEY and CDR2 SVGAGI. The CDR3 runs to 14 residues. CDR3: CASSYVGVGEKLFF. The CDR3 coding sequence is TGTGCCAGCAGTTACGTTGGGGTTGGGGAAAAACTGTTTTTT.

This clonotype was detected only a few times. This rearrangement joins TRBV5-6 to TRBJ2-7; D perhaps matches TRBD2 (6 bases). The CDR3 loop spans 13 amino acids. Germline V gene data show CDR1 as SGHDT and CDR2 as YYEEEE. V shed 6 bases and J shed 2 bases, with 12 bases lying between them. The CDR3 DNA follows: TGTGCCAGCAACCCGGGAGAGACCTACGAGCAGTACTTC. Amino acid sequence: CASNPGETYEQYF.

V usage is TRBV20-1 and J usage is TRBJ2-1; unclear D gene. CDR1 is DFQATT, CDR2 SNEGSKA, per germline (reference sequence). This CDR3 has 17 residues. The V end was cut by 2 bases, the J end by 8 bases, with 25 bases between. The CDR3 nucleotides read TGCAGTGCTAGAAGTATAAGGTCCCGAGCGCCGGGCGATGAGCAGTTCTTC. This codes for CSARSIRSRAPGDEQFF.

The chain has TRBV6-6 and TRBJ2-2; D gene uncertain. CDR1 and CDR2 (germline): MNHNY, SVGAGI (reference sequence). V dropped 6 bases and J dropped 7 bases, with 9 bases sitting between them. The CDR3 is made up of 12 amino acids. CDR3 loop: CASRYQDGELFF. CDR3 sequence (DNA): TGTGCCAGCAGATACCAAGACGGGGAGCTGTTTTTT.